This T cell receptor (beta chain) was captured in a study of neurological immune-mediated disorders. With 0 bases removed from V and 0 bases from J, the gap between germline ends came to 11 bases. The germline gives CDR1 DFQATT, CDR2 SNEGSKA (reference sequence). This CDR3 spans 15 amino acids. Study-wide results and caveats: Sharing of CDR3 amino acid sequences among expanded clones across subjects was absent, suggesting private repertoires in all groups.

This clonotype was recorded many times. Its antigen is unknown. The cDNA was synthesized by means of template-switch 5'RACE, which was carried out with 10-nucleotide random UMIs. Each CDR3 protein gets one entry after TCRdb re-called the 5' RACE reads with MiXCR. The data show about 46,000 distinct CDR3 sequences, about 2% seen once. The genes are TRBV20-1 and TRBJ1-1; possible D gene TRBD1, 6 bases. The sample was PBMCs. The sequence derives from a woman aged 40 to 49 with multiple sclerosis. The CDR3 DNA reads TGCAGTGCTAGAGATCAGGGGTCCATGAACACTGAAGCTTTCTTT. Its protein product is CSARDQGSMNTEAFF.